The clone carrying this TCR beta chain showed up just a few times. The length of the CDR3 is 13 residues. With 5 bases removed from V and 7 bases from J, the gap between germline ends came to 10 bases. Germline CDR1 SGHNT, CDR2 YYREEE (reference sequence). This specimen comes from a study of T cell repertoires in cytomegalovirus infection. From the reads, TCRdb called clonotypes with MiXCR, one entry per CDR3 protein. The table has 200,000 to 300,000 distinct CDR3 sequences, 12% to 15% seen once. Sequenced material: PBMCs. The V and J genes are TRBV5-4 and TRBJ1-6; weak D call: TRBD1 (5 bases). This clonotype originated in a human donor in good health (CMV status not recorded). Some clones in this sample may be carry-over from other donors' samples. CDR3 amino acids: CASSGDPNSPLHF. The CDR3 nucleotides are TGTGCCAGCAGTGGGGACCCAAATTCACCCCTCCACTTT.